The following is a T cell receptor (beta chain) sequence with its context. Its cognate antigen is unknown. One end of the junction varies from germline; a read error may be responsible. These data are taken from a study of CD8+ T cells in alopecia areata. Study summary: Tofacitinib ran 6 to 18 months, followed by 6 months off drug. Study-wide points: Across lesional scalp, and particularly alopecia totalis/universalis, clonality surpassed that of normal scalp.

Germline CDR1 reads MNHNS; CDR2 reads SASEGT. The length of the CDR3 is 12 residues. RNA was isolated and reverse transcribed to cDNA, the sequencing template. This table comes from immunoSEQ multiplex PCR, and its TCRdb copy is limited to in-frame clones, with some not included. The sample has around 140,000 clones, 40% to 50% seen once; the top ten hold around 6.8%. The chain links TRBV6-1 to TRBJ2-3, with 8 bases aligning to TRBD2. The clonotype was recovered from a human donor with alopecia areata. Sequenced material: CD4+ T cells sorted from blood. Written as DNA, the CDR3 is TGTGCCAGCAGTGAAGCCCAGCGGGAGAGGAATTTT. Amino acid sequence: CASSEAQRERNF.